The entry that follows covers one T cell receptor (beta chain) sequence. Its antigen is currently not known. Qualities for individual bases were not recorded, and no much larger clone is one base off. These data belong to a study of blood T cell repertoires in COVID-19 (dated by TCRdb to the early 2020s). Some background on the complete study: Collaborator samples came from the United States, Italy and Spain and covered acute and convalescent phases of COVID-19. The material from the prospective study consisted of cDNA or gDNA derived from T cells, B-cell-depleted T cells, or PBMCs. The dataset comprised deeply sampled blood TCRbeta repertoires from subjects exposed to, actively infected with, or recovered from COVID-19. The repertoires were made available in a free public database intended to serve as a resource for research on the immune response to SARS-CoV-2. The samples were drawn from two sources: the first 160 participants of the ongoing ImmuneRACE study, and 1,000 to 1,500 subjects contributed by 6 global collaborators. Nearly every sample came with metadata listing a de-identified subject ID, COVID-19 status, age in years and sex. Where available, HLA class I and class II types were obtained from metadata supplied by the sample provider rather than from assay-based typing.

TCRbeta CDR3 regions were amplified from genomic DNA using the immunoSEQ Assay, a bias-controlled multiplex PCR. The authors' pipeline ran thus. Within the assay, amplification of reference gene primers was used to estimate how many nucleated cells each sample contained. To quantify the absolute abundance of each unique TCRbeta CDR3 rearrangement, sequence reads were collapsed and filtered. Productive Simpson clonality was computed per sample as the square root of Simpson's diversity index over productive rearrangements. The clones in this table, taken by TCRdb from immuneACCESS, are in-frame only. Not every clone is retained; where verified, under half of the shortfall comes from an unresolved V gene, and the cause of the rest is unknown. Clone size and the V and J calls come from that table; the DNA yielded D and trimming. The sample table lists around 170,000 clones, more than 75% of them with a count of one. Together, the top ten hold under 0.7% of the sample.

General conclusions and limits of the study: How much clinical and demographic metadata was included differed by source and by participant, and the metadata was provided uncurated.

One collaborating source in Seattle enrolled patients during active infection and followed them longitudinally through the course of disease. Each collaborating institution followed its own protocols to collect whole blood in K2EDTA tubes. Collaborator samples were shipped for TCRbeta analysis as frozen whole blood, isolated PBMCs, or DNA extracted from either sample type. The CDR3 runs 14 amino acids, cysteine and phenylalanine included. Kept here is only the CDR3 DNA, which spans 42 bases and is read in frame from base 1. CDR1 and CDR2 (MNHEY, SVGEGT) derive from the germline V gene. The trim is 2 bases for V and 4 bases for J, with a gap of 11 bases between the germline ends.

This sequence was found in a man in his sixties with COVID-19, enrolled during active disease. The sample comprised peripheral blood. The rearranged segments are TRBV6-2 or TRBV6-3 and TRBJ2-5; the D gene is not confidently resolved. Read as DNA, the sequence is TGTGCCAGCAGTTACAGACCACCTAGAGAGACCCAGTACTTC. This translates into CASSYRPPRETQYF.